This T cell receptor (beta chain) was captured by sequencing in a study of blood T cell repertoires in COVID-19 (dated by TCRdb to about 2020). Some background on the complete study: Samples from collaborators originated in the United States, Italy and Spain and spanned both the acute and convalescent phases of COVID-19. The material from the prospective study consisted of cDNA or gDNA derived from T cells, B-cell-depleted T cells, or PBMCs. Deeply sampled blood TCRbeta repertoires from subjects exposed to, actively infected with, or recovered from COVID-19 were included in the dataset. The repertoires were made available in a free public database intended to serve as a resource for research on the immune response to SARS-CoV-2. The samples were drawn from the first 160 participants of the ongoing ImmuneRACE study and from 1,254 subjects provided by 6 global collaborators. Sample metadata almost always included a de-identified subject ID, COVID-19 status, age in years and sex. Where available, HLA class I and class II types were obtained from metadata supplied by the sample provider rather than from assay-based typing. Study-wide conclusions, independent of this receptor: How much clinical and demographic metadata was included differed by source and by participant, and the metadata was provided uncurated.

The collaborating institutions used their own protocols to collect whole blood in K2EDTA tubes. For TCRbeta analysis, collaborator samples were shipped as frozen whole blood, as isolated PBMCs, or as DNA extracted from either sample type. The junction shows trimming of 0 bases on V and 6 bases on J, and the gene matches do not reach 1 base of it. CDR1 is given as SGHRS and CDR2 as YFSETQ, both from the germline V gene. Including cysteine and phenylalanine, the CDR3 has 14 amino acids. The retained sequence is limited to the CDR3, 42 bases, with the frame set at the first base. TCRbeta CDR3 regions were amplified from genomic DNA using the immunoSEQ Assay, a bias-controlled multiplex PCR. As for the original processing: The number of nucleated cells in each sample was estimated by amplification of reference gene primers within the assay. To quantify the absolute abundance of each unique TCRbeta CDR3 rearrangement, sequence reads were collapsed and filtered. Productive Simpson clonality was computed per sample as the square root of Simpson's diversity index over productive rearrangements. Held by TCRdb, this immuneACCESS table contains in-frame sequences only and omits some clones. Under half of the omission traces to an unresolved V gene where checked; the cause of the rest is unknown. The DNA gave D and trimming, while V, J and clone size come from that table. Within this sample are approximately 150,000 clones, with about 83% of them counted one time only. The ten largest clonotypes hold 8% to 9% of the sample.

As concerns this clone: What antigen it recognizes has not been identified. Base qualities are not at hand, and no much larger clone is one base apart.

Recombination connected TRBV5-1 to TRBJ2-1; 9 central bases correspond to TRBD2. Sample: peripheral blood. This TCR was sampled from a woman aged 50 to 60 with active or convalescent COVID-19. The nucleotide sequence is TGCGCCAGCAGCTTGGGCGGGGGGGCCAATGAGCAGTTCTTC. It translates to CASSLGGGANEQFF. Joined to the reference TRBV5-1 and TRBJ2-1 proteins, this CDR3 gives the full variable domain: KAGVTQTPRYLIKTRGQQVTLSCSPISGHRSVSWYQQTPGQGLQFLFEYFSETQRNKGNFPGRFSGRQFSNSRSEMNVSTLELGDSALYLCASSLGGGANEQFFGPGTRLTVL.